The present T cell receptor (beta chain) was sequenced within a study of blood T cell repertoires in COVID-19. V lost 4 bases and J 5 bases, leaving 17 bases between the germline ends. This CDR3 is 15 amino acids long. CDR1 is LNHDA, CDR2 SQIVND, per germline (reference sequence). Libraries were prepared by immunoSEQ multiplex PCR; TCRdb keeps only in-frame clonotypes and omits some of them. This table has roughly 150,000 clones, around 80% appearing once. The sample comprised PBMCs or T cells enriched from blood (not recorded which). The chain uses TRBV19 and TRBJ2-5; a weak D match, TRBD2 (6 bases). This TCR came from a woman between 65 and 79 years old in a cohort exposed to, infected with or recovered from COVID-19 (not recorded which). CDR3 bases: TGTGCCAGTAGTACGCGGGACGCCCCGGGGGAGACCCAGTACTTC. This codes for CASSTRDAPGETQYF.